This T cell receptor beta chain was obtained from a study of T cell clones after liver transplantation (dated by TCRdb to the late 2010s). As for the study more broadly: The samples were obtained from ITN030ST, a randomized trial that attempted immunosuppression withdrawal within 2 years after liver transplantation. Blood samples were collected pre-transplant, pre-randomization before withdrawal, and post-randomization after either full withdrawal or failed withdrawal. The subjects received no induction therapy and were kept on standard immunosuppression until randomization at 12-24 months post-transplant. Donor-reactive T cell clones were identified by TCRbeta sequencing after a pre-transplant mixed lymphocyte reaction and then tracked in post-transplant blood. Three of the eight recipients were HCV-positive; the others were transplanted for non-autoimmune, non-viral indications. As an antigen-independent comparator for donor-reactive sequences, third party-reactive TCRbeta sequences were also identified from pre-transplant MLRs. The studied cohort comprised 8 liver transplant recipients, 3 classified as tolerant and 5 as non-tolerant. Tolerance was defined as complete withdrawal of immunosuppression for at least one year without a rise in liver enzymes beyond twice the upper limit of normal.

Comments on this clone: The target of this receptor is not known. Per-base quality was not reported, and no clone a single base away is much larger than it. In the same sample, other DNA sequences code for this CDR3.

Using immunoSEQ, frozen genomic DNA was subjected to high-throughput TCRbeta CDR3 sequencing, a process that included PCR amplification, mapping, bias correction and internal controls. The authors' analysis ran thus. Productive rearrangements were retained, and unique TCRbeta sequences were defined by the CDR3 nucleotide sequence together with the V and J gene. A sequence counted as donor-reactive only if the sequence showed at least 5-fold expansion in CFSE-low cells compared with unstimulated pre-transplant cells and had a frequency of at least 0.01%. Per-subject minimum frequency thresholds, based on the lowest-template unstimulated sample, ensured at least 90% detection power. Jensen-Shannon divergence between the top 1000 TCRbeta sequences post- versus pre-transplant served as the measure of repertoire turnover. Changes in detection of donor-reactive sequences were tested with two-sided Fisher's exact tests. Entries here come from immuneACCESS through TCRdb and include only in-frame sequences with V and J called. Some clones fail to appear in such tables; in the studies checked, an unresolved V gene covers under half of the shortfall, and the cause of the remainder is unknown. The V and J calls and clone size come from that table; D and trimming were worked out from the DNA. The sample records some 75,000 clones, about four fifths of which are singletons. 0.45% to 0.65% of the sample is taken by the ten largest.

The germline V gene gives CDR1 as SGHRS and CDR2 as YFSETQ. The germline ends are 7 bases apart after V is trimmed by 0 bases and J by 0 bases. Inclusive of the bounding cysteine and phenylalanine, the CDR3 is 16 residues long. The sequence is cut down to CDR3 DNA, 48 bases in frame from base 1. Broad study findings and their caveats: The conclusions were preliminary, being limited by small, heterogeneous patient numbers and by non-standardized post-transplant time points. Donor-reactive sequences declined more than third party-reactive ones, suggesting partial antigen-specific deletion unrelated to withdrawal success. After accounting for repertoire turnover, donor-reactive detection was significantly reduced in 7 of 8 subjects for CD4 and 8 of 8 for CD8. In two subjects, low numbers of available donor cells limited the measurable donor-reactive repertoire. Because allograft tissue specimens were not available, migration of donor-reactive T cells into the graft, rather than deletion, may have occurred. In most of the 8 subjects, regardless of tolerance or HCV status, circulating donor-reactive CD4 TCRbeta sequences dropped significantly post-transplant.

This specimen's time point label, interpreted: pre-transplant. Thawed unstimulated PBMCs were stained for CD3, CD4 and CD8 and FACS-sorted into CD3+CD4+ and CD3+CD8+ populations. Randomization to immunosuppression withdrawal applied to every one of the 8 studied subjects. The Qiagen DNeasy Blood and Tissue Kit was used for isolation of genomic DNA. The TCR comes from a human donor who received a liver transplant. The chain employs TRBV5-1 and TRBJ2-6, with no confidently assigned D gene. Sequencing used CD4+ T cells from blood, obtained before liver transplant. The DNA reads TGCGCCAGCAGCTTGGGGTCGTCCTCTGGGGCCAACGTCCTGACTTTC. This is translated as CASSLGSSSGANVLTF. Outside the CDR3, residues come from the reference TRBV5-1 and TRBJ2-6 proteins, so the full variable domain is: KAGVTQTPRYLIKTRGQQVTLSCSPISGHRSVSWYQQTPGQGLQFLFEYFSETQRNKGNFPGRFSGRQFSNSRSEMNVSTLELGDSALYLCASSLGSSSGANVLTFGAGSRLTVL.